This T cell receptor beta chain comes out of a study of PD-1 blockade in classical Hodgkin lymphoma. Study observations and caveats: Baseline TCR diversity was reportedly lower in newly diagnosed patients than in healthy donors. It was reported as lower still in relapsed/refractory patients. While CD8+ TCR diversity did not rise significantly by C4D1, CD4+ TCR diversity did. Newly diagnosed and completely responding patients shared comparable baseline diversity.

With 5 bases removed from V and 4 bases from J, the gap between germline ends came to 12 bases. The CDR3 totals 13 residues. Germline V CDR1 and CDR2: SGHVS, FNYEAQ. The count of this clone is one. Antigen: not known. Each patient experienced a relapse that followed autologous stem cell transplantation, and brentuximab vedotin exposure varied. Best outcomes ranged across complete response, partial response and progressive disease. Here immunoSEQ multiplex PCR was the method, and the copy in TCRdb shows in-frame clones only, minus some. The sample contains some 38,000 clones, about 79% of which appear only once.

The chain combines TRBV7-6 with TRBJ2-7, with D tentatively TRBD1 (6 bases). This specimen was peripheral blood mononuclear cells (PBMCs), taken at baseline. This TCR was sampled from a human donor with classical Hodgkin lymphoma. CDR3 coding DNA: TGTGCCAGCAGCATAAAACAGGGTTACGAGCAGTACTTC. This gives the protein CASSIKQGYEQYF.